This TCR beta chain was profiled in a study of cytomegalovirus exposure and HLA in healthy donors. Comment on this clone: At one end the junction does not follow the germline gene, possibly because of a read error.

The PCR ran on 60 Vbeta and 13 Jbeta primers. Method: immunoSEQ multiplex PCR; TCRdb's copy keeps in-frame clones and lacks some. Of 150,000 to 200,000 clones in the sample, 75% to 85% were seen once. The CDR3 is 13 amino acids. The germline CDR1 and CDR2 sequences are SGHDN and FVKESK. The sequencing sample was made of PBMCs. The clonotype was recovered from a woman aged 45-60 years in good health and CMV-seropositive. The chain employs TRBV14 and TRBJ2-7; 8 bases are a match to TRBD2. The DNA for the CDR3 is TGTGCCAGCAGCCAAGCTAGAAGCGGGGGCAAGAACTTC. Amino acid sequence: CASSQARSGGKNF.